The clone carrying this TCR beta chain came up once. This sample was included in a study of technical replicates of blood from a handful of donors. Here immunoSEQ multiplex PCR was the method, and the copy in TCRdb shows in-frame clones only, minus some. The sample lists about 63,000 clones; around 86% were seen once. The CDR3 runs 14 residues. Looked up from germline, CDR1 is SGHAT and CDR2 is FQNNGV. V lost 5 bases and J 0 bases, leaving 10 bases between the germline ends. V and J are TRBV11-2 and TRBJ1-1, with D possibly being TRBD1 (5 bases). The sequenced sample consisted of PBMCs. This clonotype was sampled from a human donor in good health. Some clones in this sample may be carry-over from other donors' samples. This CDR3 is CASSKGLLNTEAFF. The CDR3 nucleotides are TGTGCCAGCAGCAAGGGACTGCTGAACACTGAAGCTTTCTTT. Full variable domain (missing parts from reference TRBV11-2 and TRBJ1-1): EAGVAQSPRYKIIEKRQSVAFWCNPISGHATLYWYQQILGQGPKLLIQFQNNGVVDDSQLPKDRFSAERLKGVDSTLKIQPAKLEDSAVYLCASSKGLLNTEAFFGQGTRLTVV.